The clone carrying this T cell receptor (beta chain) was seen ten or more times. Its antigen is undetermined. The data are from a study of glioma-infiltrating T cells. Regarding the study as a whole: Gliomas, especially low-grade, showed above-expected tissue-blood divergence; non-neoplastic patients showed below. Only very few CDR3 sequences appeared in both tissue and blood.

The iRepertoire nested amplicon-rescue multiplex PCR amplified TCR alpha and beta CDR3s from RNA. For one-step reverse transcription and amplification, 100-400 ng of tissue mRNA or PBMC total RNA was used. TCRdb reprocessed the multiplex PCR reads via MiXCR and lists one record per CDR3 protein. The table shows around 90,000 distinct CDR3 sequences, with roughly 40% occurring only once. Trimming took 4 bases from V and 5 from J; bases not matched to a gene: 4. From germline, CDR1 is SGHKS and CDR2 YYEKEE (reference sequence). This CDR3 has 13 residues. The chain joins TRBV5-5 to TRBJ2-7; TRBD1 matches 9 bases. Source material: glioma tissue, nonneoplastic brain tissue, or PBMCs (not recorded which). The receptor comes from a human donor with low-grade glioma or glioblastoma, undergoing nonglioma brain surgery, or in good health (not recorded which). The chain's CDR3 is CASSTRDRDEQYF. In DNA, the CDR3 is TGTGCCAGCAGCACCAGGGACAGGGACGAGCAGTACTTC.